This TCR beta chain was sequenced in a study of T cell responses to AZD1222 COVID-19 vaccine. For the study at large: Recipients boosted at about 4 weeks or about 12 weeks are pooled. Notes on the study in general: Spike-specific TCR breadth rose after two AZD1222 doses, and depth rose as well. Within unmutated variant regions lay the reported targets of nearly half of spike-specific TCRs. The donor group comprised mostly white British people and more females; the analysis possibly underestimated clonal diversity.

Details on this clone: Its antigen is not known.

CDR3 length equals 14 residues. Trimming took off 6 bases at V and 8 bases at J, with 19 bases between the two ends. Germline lookup yields CDR1 MNHEY and CDR2 SVGAGI. The repertoire was sequenced with immunoSEQ multiplex PCR; TCRdb's copy has only in-frame clones and lacks some. Of about 130,000 clones detected, roughly 88% appear once; the ten largest clones hold 7.6%. The specimen comprised peripheral blood, sampled on day 0 of AZD1222 vaccination. The TCR sequence derives from an adult in good health. The chain couples TRBV6-5 to TRBJ1-2; no definite D call. The CDR3 sequence is CASSSPWREGGYTF. The CDR3 nucleotides read TGTGCCAGCAGCTCCCCCTGGAGGGAAGGCGGCTACACCTTC.